The 16 T cell receptor beta chains given below trace back to one sample, sequenced in a study of cytomegalovirus exposure and HLA in healthy donors. PCR used 60 Vbeta primers and 13 Jbeta primers. Data came from immunoSEQ multiplex PCR; TCRdb stores just in-frame clones and leaves some out. The data contain 100,000 or so clones, about three quarters of them singletons. Input material: PBMCs. The receptors stem from a middle-aged woman in good health and CMV-seropositive.

The rearrangement uses TRBV6-1 and TRBJ1-5; D perhaps matches TRBD1 (5 bases). V shed 3 bases and J shed 2 bases, with 11 bases lying between them. Germline CDR1 and CDR2: MNHNS and SASEGT. CDR3 length: 15 amino acids. CDR3 sequence: CASSDEEGGNQPQHF. DNA of the CDR3: TGTGCCAGCAGTGACGAGGAAGGGGGCAATCAGCCCCAGCATTTT.

The V and J genes are TRBV2 and TRBJ2-2, with D possibly TRBD1 on 6 matching bases. CDR3 length equals 13 residues. The V end lost 4 bases, the J end lost 9 bases, and 12 bases lay between the germline ends. The germline V gene has CDR1 SNHLY and CDR2 FYNNEI. This chain's CDR3 is CASSGGHARELFF. CDR3 in DNA: TGTGCCAGCAGTGGGGGGCATGCCCGGGAGCTGTTTTTT.

The gene calls are TRBV5-1 and TRBJ2-5; D unresolved. CDR3 length: 14 residues. The germline V gene has CDR1 SGHRS and CDR2 YFSETQ. The ends were cut back, 0 bases at V and 4 bases at J, with 10 bases in the middle. The CDR3 DNA sequence: TGCGCCAGCAGCTTGGACATACCCTCAGAGACCCAGTACTTC. Protein product: CASSLDIPSETQYF.

The chain couples TRBV4-1 to TRBJ2-7, with 10 bases lining up with TRBD1. CDR1 is MGHRA, CDR2 YSYEKL, per germline. This CDR3 region has 16 residues. The J segment lost 2 bases and the V segment lost 4 bases, leaving 8 bases of the junction unmatched. In nucleotides, the CDR3 is TGCGCCAGCAGCCCGGGACAGGGGATTTGGGCCTACGAGCAGTACTTC. Its protein is CASSPGQGIWAYEQYF.

This rearrangement joins TRBV6-4 to TRBJ1-2, with D unclear. In germline, CDR1 is MRHNA, CDR2 SNTAGT. The CDR3 contains 14 residues. Trimming removed 4 bases at V and 3 bases at J, with 12 bases between. The CDR3 region is CASSAEVDDYGYTF. CDR3 DNA sequence: TGTGCCAGCAGTGCGGAGGTCGACGACTATGGCTACACCTTC.

V gene TRBV7-8 combines with J gene TRBJ2-5; D unclear. V was cut by 5 bases and J by 5 bases, with 15 bases left in between. This CDR3 is built from 14 residues. Germline V gene sequence: CDR1 SGHVS, CDR2 FQNEAQ. The CDR3 here is CASSHPAERETQYF. CDR3 nucleotide sequence: TGTGCCAGCAGCCACCCCGCCGAGAGGGAGACCCAGTACTTC.

For the CDR3, the DNA is TGCGCCAGCAGCTTGGCACCTAGCGGGATCTACAATGAGCAGTTCTTC. Protein sequence: CASSLAPSGIYNEQFF. The V call is TRBV5-1, the J call TRBJ2-1; TRBD2 matches at 9 bases. In germline, CDR1 is SGHRS, CDR2 YFSETQ. This CDR3 region has 16 residues. The V and J ends lost 0 bases and 3 bases, in that order; junction bases with no gene match: 4.

The rearrangement uses TRBV7-9 and TRBJ2-7; the D gene is possibly TRBD1 (6 bases). The CDR3 has 13 amino acids. Per germline, CDR1 SEHNR and CDR2 FQNEAQ (reference sequence). The V end lost 4 bases, the J end lost 4 bases, and 11 bases lay between the germline ends. The CDR3 reads CASSSDRSYEQYF. The CDR3 DNA reads as TGTGCCAGCAGCTCGGACAGATCTTACGAGCAGTACTTC. The full variable domain, with the rest looked up from reference TRBV7-9 and TRBJ2-7, is DTGVSQNPRHKITKRGQNVTFRCDPISEHNRLYWYRQTLGQGPEFLTYFQNEAQLEKSRLLSDRFSAERPKGSFSTLEIQRTEQGDSAMYLCASSSDRSYEQYFGPGTRLTVT.

V and J are TRBV11-3 and TRBJ2-1; D is unresolved. The CDR3 covers 15 residues. Germline CDR1 and CDR2: SGHNT and YENEEA. V was trimmed by 0 bases and J by 0 bases, leaving 6 bases between them. DNA of the CDR3: TGTGCCAGCAGCTTAGACGAGGCCTCCTACAATGAGCAGTTCTTC. Amino acids: CASSLDEASYNEQFF.

V is TRBV4-3 and J is TRBJ2-1; 11 bases fit TRBD1. Per germline, CDR1 LGHNA and CDR2 YSLEER. V shed 1 base and J 1 base; nucleotides not matched to a gene: 6. The CDR3 has 18 residues. The CDR3 region is CASSQGTGGAGSYNEQFF. CDR3 DNA: TGCGCCAGCAGCCAAGGGACAGGGGGCGCGGGTTCCTACAATGAGCAGTTCTTC.

The J gene is TRBJ2-1, the V gene TRBV20-1, with TRBD2 matching over 9 bases. CDR3 length equals 11 residues. The germline V gene has CDR1 DFQATT and CDR2 SNEGSKA (reference sequence). V was pared by 4 bases and J by 12 bases, with 4 bases of the junction left unmatched. The CDR3: CSATYSGRQFF. CDR3 sequence (DNA): TGCAGTGCTACTTATAGCGGGAGGCAGTTCTTC.

This clone was counted between two and nine times. V gene TRBV7-6 combines with J gene TRBJ2-3, with 11 bases identical to TRBD2. The CDR3 is 19 amino acids. Germline-derived CDR1 and CDR2 are SGHVS and FNYEAQ. With V trimmed by 3 bases and J by 1 base, 12 bases remained unmatched. The CDR3 region has the DNA TGTGCCAGCAGCTTTTCCCCACTAGCGGGAGAGGGTGGCACAGATACGCAGTATTTT. It yields the protein CASSFSPLAGEGGTDTQYF.

The V call is TRBV28, the J call TRBJ1-2, with TRBD1 identical over 7 bases. Trimming at V came to 5 bases and at J to 0 bases, leaving 6 bases not matched to a gene. The CDR3 runs 15 residues. Germline CDR1 reads MDHEN; CDR2 reads SYDVKM. The CDR3 region has the DNA TGTGCCAGCAGTGTGGGGACAGAAGCTAACTATGGCTACACCTTC. Amino acid sequence: CASSVGTEANYGYTF.

This rearrangement joins TRBV6-4 to TRBJ2-7; D is perhaps TRBD2 (6 bases). V was trimmed by 2 bases and J by 3 bases, leaving 11 bases between them. This CDR3 region has 14 residues. Germline CDR1 reads MRHNA; CDR2 reads SNTAGT. The CDR3 coding sequence is TGTGCCAGCAGTGACCTGACTAGACTCTACGAGCAGTACTTC. Encoded protein: CASSDLTRLYEQYF.

The sample holds one count of this clone. The chain employs TRBV19 and TRBJ1-1; the match to TRBD1 covers 10 bases. The V gene's germline CDR1 is LNHDA and CDR2 SQIVND (reference sequence). The CDR3 runs 13 residues. Germline trimming cut 6 bases from V and 5 bases from J; bases unmatched to any gene: 3. In DNA form, the CDR3 reads TGTGCCAGTAGCGACAGGGGGCTGACTGAAGCTTTCTTT. Protein product: CASSDRGLTEAFF.

This clone appeared a single time. This chain joins TRBV19 and TRBJ2-1; TRBD1 matches at 10 bases. Germline CDR1 reads LNHDA; CDR2 reads SQIVND (reference sequence). The CDR3 has 16 residues. Trimming at V came to 5 bases and at J to 6 bases, leaving 10 bases not matched to a gene. The CDR3 bases are TGTGCCAGTAGTGTATCCGGGACAGGGGTTTTCAATGAGCAGTTCTTC. It encodes CASSVSGTGVFNEQFF. Using reference TRBV19 and TRBJ2-1 for the parts outside the CDR3, the full variable domain is DGGITQSPKYLFRKEGQNVTLSCEQNLNHDAMYWYRQDPGQGLRLIYYSQIVNDFQKGDIAEGYSVSREKKESFPLTVTSAQKNPTAFYLCASSVSGTGVFNEQFFGPGTRLTVL.